The count of the clone carrying this TCR beta chain is one. What it recognizes is unknown. This record belongs to a study of beta chain features in type 1 diabetes. As every portion of the isolated RNA was reverse transcribed, the sequencing read expressed TCRB transcripts. Assay: immunoSEQ multiplex PCR; the TCRdb copy retains only in-frame clones and omits some. The sample holds fewer than 250,000 clones, about 63% seen once. Overall study findings and caveats: Shortening that was moderate but significant affected the TCRB CDR3s of Type 1 diabetes patients in all four CD4+ subsets. Patients and controls would share equally any PCR tilt toward shorter templates.

CD45RO/CCR7/CD25/CD127/CD95/CD27 sorting isolated CD4+ naive, central memory, regulatory and stem cell-like memory cells. The sequence was obtained from a man aged 25-45 years in good health. The specimen sequenced was naive CD4+ T cells from blood.

The CDR3 spells CASSLSNTEAFF. In DNA, the CDR3 is TGTGCCAGCAGTTTATCTAACACTGAAGCTTTCTTT. The rearrangement joins TRBV25-1 to TRBJ1-1; no definite D call. V gave up 5 bases and J gave up 2 bases, with 6 bases separating them. The CDR3 consists of 12 residues. Germline-derived CDR1 and CDR2 are MGHDK and SYGVNS.